A selection of T cell receptor beta chains follows, all from one sample in a study of blood T cell repertoires in COVID-19. Clones were read by immunoSEQ multiplex PCR, and TCRdb kept only the in-frame ones, dropping some. The sample records over 200,000 clones, 75% to 90% being singletons. What was sequenced was PBMCs or T cells enriched from blood (not recorded which). The receptors here all came from a woman in her 30s who had been exposed to COVID-19. Both conserved end residues are part of each CDR3. The D gene is left open where the match is weak. Rows may omit the clone size; those that give it use once, few, many or a size class.

v_gene	len	d_gene	j_gene	abundance	CDR3aa	CDR3nt
TRBV3-1/TRBV3-2	16	NA	TRBJ1-6	NA	CASSQEGRAGHSPLHF	TGTGCCAGCAGCCAAGAGGGCAGGGCTGGCCATTCACCCCTCCACTTT
TRBV2	15	TRBD2	TRBJ2-5	NA	CASSGLAGEQETQYF	TGTGCCAGCAGTGGACTAGCGGGGGAGCAAGAGACCCAGTACTTC
TRBV5-6	14	TRBD1	TRBJ1-2	few	CASSGNRGLRGYTF	TGTGCCAGCAGCGGAAACAGGGGGTTGAGGGGCTACACCTTC
TRBV7-2	16	TRBD1	TRBJ2-7	NA	CASRRRGPGPPYEQYF	TGTGCCAGCAGACGCAGGGGGCCCGGCCCTCCCTACGAGCAGTACTTC
TRBV11-1	14	NA	TRBJ2-7	once	CASSLGVSPNEQYF	TGTGCCAGCAGCTTAGGAGTCTCTCCTAACGAGCAGTACTTC
TRBV29-1	13	NA	TRBJ1-2	NA	CSVEEAAADGYTF	TGCAGCGTTGAAGAGGCGGCTGCGGATGGCTACACCTTC
TRBV24-1	15	TRBD2	TRBJ2-1	NA	CATSDLTSGGNEQFF	TGTGCCACCAGTGATTTGACTAGCGGGGGTAATGAGCAGTTCTTC
TRBV21-1	13	NA	TRBJ1-4	NA	CASRDTEDEKLFF	TGTGCCAGCAGAGATACGGAGGATGAAAAACTGTTTTTT
TRBV30	14	NA	TRBJ2-2	NA	CAWSPPQNTGELFF	TGTGCCTGGAGCCCCCCACAGAACACCGGGGAGCTGTTTTTT
TRBV19	13	NA	TRBJ2-5	once	CASSIDGGESQYF	TGTGCCAGTAGTATTGATGGAGGGGAGTCCCAGTACTTC
TRBV9	15	TRBD1	TRBJ1-1	NA	CASSVTTTGVTEAFF	TGTGCCAGCAGCGTAACCACCACAGGGGTGACTGAAGCTTTCTTT
TRBV5-1	15	TRBD1	TRBJ2-7	NA	CASDQGTGDFSEQYF	TGCGCCAGTGACCAAGGGACAGGGGATTTTAGCGAGCAGTACTTC
TRBV30	13	NA	TRBJ1-6	NA	CAWSWTENSPLHF	TGTGCCTGGAGCTGGACAGAGAATTCACCCCTCCACTTT
TRBV6-5	15	TRBD2	TRBJ2-2	NA	CASRLAGWVTGELFF	TGTGCCAGCAGGCTAGCGGGTTGGGTCACCGGGGAGCTGTTTTTT
TRBV18	15	TRBD1	TRBJ1-5	NA	CASSQTGTDNQPQHF	TGTGCCAGCTCACAAACCGGGACAGACAATCAGCCCCAGCATTTT
TRBV3-1/TRBV3-2	15	NA	TRBJ1-6	once	CASSQDSGPNSPLHF	TGTGCCAGCAGCCAAGACAGCGGCCCCAATTCACCCCTCCACTTT
TRBV29-1	12	NA	TRBJ1-5	NA	CSVGESPGPQHF	TGCAGCGTTGGAGAAAGCCCGGGGCCCCAGCATTTT
TRBV5-8	14	NA	TRBJ2-7	NA	CASGTGTGRYEQYF	TGTGCCAGCGGAACAGGGACCGGCCGGTACGAGCAGTACTTC
TRBV10-1	16	NA	TRBJ2-1	NA	CASSESRGNLYNEQFF	TGCGCCAGCAGTGAGTCGAGGGGGAACCTTTACAATGAGCAGTTCTTC
TRBV6-5	15	TRBD1	TRBJ1-1	NA	CASSYPGQGHTEAFF	TGTGCCAGCAGTTACCCGGGACAGGGGCACACTGAAGCTTTCTTT
TRBV5-6	14	NA	TRBJ1-5	NA	CASSLGRGNQPQHF	TGTGCCAGCAGCTTGGGTAGGGGAAATCAGCCCCAGCATTTT
TRBV11-2	12	NA	TRBJ1-1	NA	CASSFYSSEAFF	TGTGCCAGCAGCTTCTACAGCTCCGAAGCTTTCTTT
TRBV15	13	TRBD1	TRBJ1-1	NA	CATSRPGGLEAFF	TGTGCCACCAGCAGGCCAGGGGGCCTTGAAGCTTTCTTT
TRBV2	15	NA	TRBJ1-2	NA	CASRATAIGNYGYTF	TGTGCCAGCAGGGCGACAGCCATTGGGAACTATGGCTACACCTTC
TRBV5-8	14	NA	TRBJ2-7	NA	CASSFRGITYEQYF	TGTGCCAGCAGCTTCAGGGGTATCACCTACGAGCAGTACTTC
TRBV6-1	15	NA	TRBJ1-2	few	CASSDYRRGQSGYTF	TGTGCCAGCAGTGATTACCGGCGGGGGCAGTCTGGCTACACCTTC
TRBV10-3	14	NA	TRBJ2-3	NA	CASYGGLSTDTQYF	TGTGCCAGTTACGGGGGGCTAAGCACAGATACGCAGTATTTT
TRBV5-1	15	NA	TRBJ1-6	NA	CASSLEGGANSPLHF	TGCGCCAGCAGCTTGGAGGGGGGGGCGAATTCACCCCTCCACTTT
TRBV19	15	NA	TRBJ2-2	NA	CASRRAGANTGELFF	TGTGCCAGTAGGAGGGCAGGGGCGAACACCGGGGAGCTGTTTTTT
TRBV4-1	17	TRBD1	TRBJ1-4	NA	CASSLGETGGWGEKLFF	TGCGCCAGCAGCCTAGGGGAGACAGGGGGATGGGGTGAAAAACTGTTTTTT
TRBV19	14	TRBD1	TRBJ2-3	NA	CASSMGQGTDTQYF	TGTGCCAGTAGTATGGGACAGGGCACAGATACGCAGTATTTT
TRBV7-8	15	NA	TRBJ2-2	NA	CASSSGQGGTGELFF	TGTGCCAGCAGCTCCGGTCAGGGGGGAACCGGGGAGCTGTTTTTT
TRBV7-3	15	TRBD2	TRBJ2-1	NA	CASSLGTSNYNEQFF	TGTGCCAGCAGCTTAGGGACTAGCAACTACAATGAGCAGTTCTTC
TRBV29-1	12	NA	TRBJ1-1	NA	CSGTLLNTEAFF	TGCAGCGGCACTCTTTTAAATACTGAAGCTTTCTTT
TRBV28	16	NA	TRBJ1-6	few	CASSTLTGVRRSPLHF	TGTGCCAGCAGTACCCTTACGGGGGTCAGACGTTCACCCCTCCACTTT
TRBV5-1	16	NA	TRBJ2-3	NA	CASSPSGGASTDTQYF	TGCGCCAGCAGCCCCTCGGGCGGGGCTAGCACAGATACGCAGTATTTT
TRBV19	15	TRBD1	TRBJ1-2	NA	CASRGTADAGYGYTF	TGTGCCAGTAGGGGGACAGCCGACGCTGGATATGGCTACACCTTC
TRBV5-1	14	NA	TRBJ2-7	NA	CASSPTAGSYEQYF	TGCGCCAGCAGCCCCACCGCGGGGTCCTACGAGCAGTACTTC
TRBV24-1	15	NA	TRBJ2-2	NA	CATSDPRQSTGELFF	TGTGCCACCAGTGATCCCAGACAGAGCACCGGGGAGCTGTTTTTT
TRBV9	13	TRBD1	TRBJ1-2	NA	CASSNTGDHGYTF	TGTGCCAGCAGCAATACAGGGGACCATGGCTACACCTTC
TRBV5-1	15	TRBD2	TRBJ2-1	NA	CASSRGLAGGGEQFF	TGCGCCAGCAGCCGAGGACTAGCGGGGGGAGGTGAGCAGTTCTTC
TRBV5-1	15	TRBD1	TRBJ1-2	NA	CASTPITGGGYGYTF	TGCGCCAGCACCCCAATCACAGGGGGCGGCTATGGCTACACCTTC
TRBV5-1	14	NA	TRBJ1-1	NA	CASSREGANTEAFF	TGCGCCAGCAGCCGCGAAGGGGCAAACACTGAAGCTTTCTTT
TRBV5-1	15	NA	TRBJ1-6	once	CASSLRGPTISPLHF	TGCGCCAGCAGCTTAAGGGGCCCGACGATTTCACCCCTCCACTTT
TRBV4-1	18	NA	TRBJ2-6	NA	CASSQGKARGSGANVLTF	TGCGCCAGCAGCCAAGGTAAGGCCAGGGGCTCTGGGGCCAACGTCCTGACTTTC
TRBV3-1/TRBV3-2	12	NA	TRBJ1-3	NA	CASLGTGYTIYF	TGTGCCAGCTTGGGAACAGGTTACACCATATATTTT
TRBV30	14	TRBD1	TRBJ1-3	NA	CAWSDGQGRNTIYF	TGTGCCTGGAGCGACGGACAGGGGAGAAACACCATATATTTT
TRBV28	14	NA	TRBJ1-5	once	CASSPLRQVPSQHF	TGTGCCAGCAGTCCTCTCAGACAGGTGCCATCCCAGCATTTT
TRBV2	16	TRBD1	TRBJ1-2	NA	CASSYRDRGANYGYTF	TGTGCCAGCAGTTACCGGGACAGAGGGGCTAACTATGGCTACACCTTC
TRBV11-2	15	TRBD2	TRBJ2-3	few	CASKDTRGGQDTQYF	TGTGCCAGCAAAGATACGCGGGGGGGCCAAGATACGCAGTATTTT
TRBV11-3	12	TRBD2	TRBJ2-5	NA	CASSSGGETQYF	TGTGCCAGCAGCTCCGGGGGGGAGACCCAGTACTTC
TRBV7-9	13	NA	TRBJ1-1	NA	CASTRQENTEAFF	TGTGCCAGCACAAGACAGGAGAACACTGAAGCTTTCTTT
TRBV11-1	16	TRBD2	TRBJ2-1	NA	CASSLRGSGAYNEQFF	TGTGCCAGCAGCTTACGTGGTAGCGGGGCTTACAATGAGCAGTTCTTC
TRBV4-1	13	NA	TRBJ2-7	NA	CASSQVVQAEQYF	TGCGCCAGCAGCCAAGTTGTTCAGGCGGAGCAGTACTTC